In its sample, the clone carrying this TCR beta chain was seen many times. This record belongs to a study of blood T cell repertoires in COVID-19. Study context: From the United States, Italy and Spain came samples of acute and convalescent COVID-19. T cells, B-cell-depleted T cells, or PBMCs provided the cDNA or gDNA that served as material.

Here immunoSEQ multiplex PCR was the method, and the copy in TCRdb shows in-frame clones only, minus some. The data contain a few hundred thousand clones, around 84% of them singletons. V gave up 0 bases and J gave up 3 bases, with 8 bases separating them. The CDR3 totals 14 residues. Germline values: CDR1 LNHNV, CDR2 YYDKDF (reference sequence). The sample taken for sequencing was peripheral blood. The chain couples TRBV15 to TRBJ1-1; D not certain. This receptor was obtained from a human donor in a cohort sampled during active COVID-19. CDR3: CATSRDMEYTEAFF. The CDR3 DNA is TGTGCCACCAGCAGAGATATGGAGTACACTGAAGCTTTCTTT. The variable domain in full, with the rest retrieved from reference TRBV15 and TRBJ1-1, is DAMVIQNPRYQVTQFGKPVTLSCSQTLNHNVMYWYQQKSSQAPKLLFHYYDKDFNNEADTPDNFQSRRPNTSFCFLDIRSPGLGDTAMYLCATSRDMEYTEAFFGQGTRLTVV.